Below, 30 T cell receptor beta chains from the same sample are listed, as sequenced in a study of T-cell memory formation after mild COVID-19. MiXCR, run by TCRdb on the 5' RACE reads, gives a single entry per CDR3 protein. The sample contains around 420,000 distinct CDR3 sequences, about 24% of which appear only once. The sample was PBMCs or a T cell subset sorted from them (not recorded which). These receptors originate from an adult woman who had mild COVID-19 (a few samples of this study predate the infection). Cell type and time point are not known.

The gene calls are TRBV7-6 and TRBJ2-2; D gene ambiguous. The V and J ends lost 4 bases and 5 bases respectively, with 8 bases between them. The germline V gene has CDR1 SGHVS and CDR2 FNYEAQ. CDR3 length: 13 amino acids. The CDR3 here is CASSWSPTGELFF. CDR3 nucleotides: TGTGCCAGCAGCTGGAGCCCAACCGGGGAGCTGTTTTTT.

The chain combines TRBV5-1 with TRBJ1-1; unclear D gene. This CDR3 has 12 amino acids. V lost 2 bases, J lost 3 bases, and 5 bases lay in between. Per the germline V gene, CDR1 is SGHRS and CDR2 is YFSETQ. CDR3 region: CASSFEDTEAFF. Written as DNA, the CDR3 is TGCGCCAGCAGCTTTGAGGACACTGAAGCTTTCTTT.

This clonotype was observed a handful of times. The chain employs TRBV7-9 and TRBJ1-5; no clear D gene. This CDR3 has 15 amino acids. The V gene lost 8 bases and the J gene lost 0 bases, with 14 bases spanning the gap. Germline V lookup: CDR1 SEHNR, CDR2 FQNEAQ (reference sequence). The CDR3 DNA follows: TGTGCCAGCTCGCGCGGGGATTATAGCAATCAGCCCCAGCATTTT. It specifies CASSRGDYSNQPQHF.

This clonotype was counted between two and nine times. The rearrangement joins TRBV12-3 or TRBV12-4 to TRBJ2-1, with TRBD1 matching 7 bases. The CDR3 extends over 18 amino acids. V was clipped by 0 bases and J by 0 bases; unmatched bases: 8. This CDR3 is CASSLADRSLSSYNEQFF. CDR3 in DNA: TGTGCCAGCAGTTTAGCGGACAGGTCCCTTAGCTCCTACAATGAGCAGTTCTTC.

This chain uses TRBV12-3 or TRBV12-4 with TRBJ1-2, with D perhaps TRBD1 (5 bases). There are 14 residues in the CDR3. The germline V and J ends were trimmed by 1 base and 9 bases, with 15 bases remaining between them. As DNA, the CDR3 is TGTGCCAGCAGTTTAGTCGGGACGGCCAGAAGCTACACCTTC. This sequence encodes CASSLVGTARSYTF.

This sequence joins TRBV2 and TRBJ1-1; D unclear. The CDR3 consists of 13 residues. CDR1 and CDR2 from the germline V gene are SNHLY and FYNNEI. V was trimmed by 5 bases and J by 5 bases, leaving 12 bases between them. The CDR3 loop reads CASSLSRGTEAFF. The CDR3 DNA reads as TGTGCCAGCAGTCTTTCGCGGGGAACTGAAGCTTTCTTT.

This clonotype appeared a few times. The chain employs TRBV5-1 and TRBJ1-2, with D hard to call. Trimming shortened V by 0 bases and J by 2 bases, and 11 bases separated the two germline ends. Germline-derived CDR1 and CDR2 are SGHRS and YFSETQ. This CDR3 comprises 15 residues. The CDR3 protein is CASSLGHLRNYGYTF. The CDR3 nucleotides read TGCGCCAGCAGCTTGGGACATTTGAGGAACTATGGCTACACCTTC.

This chain uses TRBV18 with TRBJ2-7; 9 nucleotides line up with TRBD1. Germline loops: CDR1 KGHSH, CDR2 LQKENI. Trimming removed 6 bases from V and 7 bases from J; junction bases left unmatched: 10. The CDR3 runs to 14 residues. Written as DNA, the CDR3 is TGTGCCAGCTCGCCCGGGACAGGGTTCGGAGAGCAGTACTTC. Translating gives CASSPGTGFGEQYF.

In DNA, the CDR3 is TGTGCCAGCAGTTATCGACAGGGGGATCAGCCCCAGCATTTT. Translated, it gives CASSYRQGDQPQHF. The rearrangement uses TRBV6-5 and TRBJ1-5, with 9 bases fitting TRBD1. V lost 3 bases to trimming and J lost 5 bases; unmatched junction nucleotides: 2. The CDR3 sequence is 14 residues long. Germline values: CDR1 MNHEY, CDR2 SVGAGI.

V and J are TRBV29-1 and TRBJ2-1; D gene ambiguous. This CDR3 region has 11 residues. Trimming pared 5 bases from V and 3 bases from J, leaving 5 bases between. Germline lookup yields CDR1 SQVTM and CDR2 ANQGSEA. The CDR3 spells CSVRIYNEQFF. CDR3 DNA: TGCAGCGTTCGCATCTACAATGAGCAGTTCTTC.

This clonotype appeared many times. V is TRBV7-2 and J is TRBJ1-5; D uncertain. Germline V CDR1 and CDR2: SGHTA, FQGNSA. Deletions cut 1 base from V and 6 bases from J, with 13 bases between. This CDR3 contains 15 residues. CDR3: CASSLGLGRGQPQHF. The CDR3 nucleotides read TGTGCCAGCAGCTTAGGGCTGGGTCGAGGTCAGCCCCAGCATTTT.

V gene TRBV10-3 combines with J gene TRBJ2-3, with D hard to call. In germline, CDR1 is ENHRY, CDR2 SYGVKD. Deletions cut 3 bases from V and 2 bases from J, with 6 bases between. The CDR3 runs 13 residues. The CDR3 sequence: CAISDGYTDTQYF. DNA of the CDR3: TGTGCCATCAGTGACGGGTACACAGATACGCAGTATTTT.

The J gene is TRBJ2-3, the V gene TRBV7-2; D uncertain. This CDR3 is 12 amino acids long. Germline values: CDR1 SGHTA, CDR2 FQGNSA. Trimming shortened V by 0 bases and J by 7 bases, and 5 bases separated the two germline ends. The CDR3 DNA is TGTGCCAGCAGCTTAGCACTACATACGCAGTATTTT. Encoded protein: CASSLALHTQYF.

This clonotype occurred a few times. The chain couples TRBV6-2 or TRBV6-3 to TRBJ2-3; TRBD2 might be the D (7 bases). CDR1 MNHEY and CDR2 SVGEGT come from the germline V gene. Trimming shortened V by 1 base and J by 0 bases, and 14 bases separated the two germline ends. The CDR3 loop spans 17 amino acids. The DNA of the CDR3 is TGTGCCAGCAGTTACTACGGGGGGCGACGTAGCACAGATACGCAGTATTTT. Protein product: CASSYYGGRRSTDTQYF.

This chain connects TRBV7-9 to TRBJ2-1; maybe TRBD2 (7 bases). V dropped 7 bases and J dropped 4 bases, with 17 bases sitting between them. CDR3 length: 15 amino acids. Germline V lookup: CDR1 SEHNR, CDR2 FQNEAQ (reference sequence). The CDR3 DNA reads as TGTGCCAGCACCACTAGGGAGGGGGAGTACAATGAGCAGTTCTTC. Translating gives CASTTREGEYNEQFF.

The V and J genes are TRBV30 and TRBJ2-3; possible D gene TRBD2, 5 bases. This CDR3 comprises 13 residues. Trimming removed 2 bases at V and 6 bases at J, with 12 bases between. Germline CDR1 GTSNPN, CDR2 SVGIG (reference sequence). The CDR3 DNA sequence: TGTGCCTGGAGTATTAGCGAAGGGGATACGCAGTATTTT. Translating gives CAWSISEGDTQYF.

The table lists this clonotype with many counts. This rearrangement joins TRBV6-1 to TRBJ2-4, with D hard to call. V dropped 6 bases and J dropped 1 base, with 10 bases sitting between them. The CDR3 has 14 residues. Germline V lookup: CDR1 MNHNS, CDR2 SASEGT. The DNA for the CDR3 is TGTGCCAGCAGGAGAAACTCGGCCAAAAACATTCAGTACTTC. It codes for CASRRNSAKNIQYF.

This chain uses TRBV7-6 with TRBJ2-1; D possibly corresponds to TRBD2 (7 bases). Trimming shortened V by 6 bases and J by 9 bases, and 15 bases separated the two germline ends. The CDR3 contains 13 residues. Germline V gives CDR1 SGHVS, CDR2 FNYEAQ. CDR3 bases: TGTGCCAGCAGTCCAAGGGAGGGGGTTGAGCAGTTCTTC. Translated: CASSPREGVEQFF.

This CDR3 is CASSVSRLDEQFF. Here the CDR3 DNA reads TGTGCCAGTAGTGTCTCCCGGTTAGATGAGCAGTTCTTC. The genes are TRBV19 and TRBJ2-1; D is unclear. Trimming cost V 5 bases and J 8 bases, with 13 bases left between them. Per germline, CDR1 LNHDA and CDR2 SQIVND (reference sequence). CDR3 length: 13 amino acids.

This chain connects TRBV5-1 to TRBJ2-3; TRBD1 agrees at 7 bases. V was clipped by 7 bases and J by 1 base; unmatched bases: 6. The CDR3 sequence is 14 residues long. The germline CDR1 and CDR2 sequences are SGHRS and YFSETQ. CDR3 amino acids: CASAQGIGTDTQYF. CDR3 DNA sequence: TGCGCCAGCGCACAGGGGATCGGCACAGATACGCAGTATTTT.

The J gene is TRBJ2-1, the V gene TRBV7-6; TRBD2 aligns across 8 bases. V shed 2 bases, J shed 12 bases, and the junction held 12 bases outside the gene matches. The CDR3 is 15 residues long. The germline CDR1 and CDR2 sequences are SGHVS and FNYEAQ. The CDR3 bases are TGTGCCAGCAGCTTAAGTACGGGACTAGAGGTCGGGCAGTTCTTC. Amino acid sequence: CASSLSTGLEVGQFF.

The V gene is TRBV24-1, the J gene TRBJ2-7; possibly TRBD1 for D (5 bases). V was shortened by 0 bases and J by 6 bases, with 8 bases between the two germline ends. The CDR3 consists of 13 residues. Germline V gene sequence: CDR1 KGHDR, CDR2 SFDVKD. The CDR3 sequence is CATSDLVQGEQYF. In nucleotides, the CDR3 is TGTGCCACCAGTGATTTGGTTCAGGGCGAGCAGTACTTC.

This chain uses TRBV24-1 with TRBJ2-2; 7 nucleotides line up with TRBD1. The J segment lost 0 bases and the V segment lost 9 bases, leaving 3 bases of the junction unmatched. CDR3 length equals 14 residues. Germline CDR1 is KGHDR and CDR2 is SFDVKD. CDR3 DNA: TGTGCCACCCAGGACAGGACGAACACCGGGGAGCTGTTTTTT. It translates to CATQDRTNTGELFF.

DNA of the CDR3: TGCGCCAGCAGCCGGACCCCCGGACAGGGTGGCGACGAGCAGTACTTC. It is translated as CASSRTPGQGGDEQYF. The gene calls are TRBV4-3 and TRBJ2-7; 8 nucleotides line up with TRBD1. V lost 4 bases and J lost 5; bases outside the gene matches: 13. The CDR3 covers 16 residues. Germline loops: CDR1 LGHNA, CDR2 YSLEER.

This rearrangement joins TRBV15 to TRBJ1-2; D remains ambiguous. Germline CDR1 and CDR2: LNHNV and YYDKDF (reference sequence). Between the trimmed V and J ends, which lost 0 bases and 8 bases, there was a span of 16 bases. This CDR3 is built from 15 residues. In DNA, the CDR3 is TGTGCCACCAGCAGAGATCAAGCTATAGGGTCGGGCTACACCTTC. Amino acids: CATSRDQAIGSGYTF.

There are a few counts of this clonotype. V usage is TRBV24-1 and J usage is TRBJ2-7; D is uncertain. V was pared by 5 bases and J by 7 bases, with 17 bases between. CDR3 length equals 14 residues. The V gene's germline CDR1 is KGHDR and CDR2 SFDVKD. The CDR3 sequence is CATSVGGQTREQYF. DNA for the CDR3: TGTGCCACCAGTGTTGGCGGCCAGACAAGAGAGCAGTACTTC.

This clonotype has a handful of counts. This sequence joins TRBV29-1 and TRBJ2-7, with D possibly being TRBD2 (6 bases). Trimming cost V 3 bases and J 6 bases, with 6 bases left between them. The germline V gene has CDR1 SQVTM and CDR2 ANQGSEA. The CDR3 runs 10 residues. The CDR3 coding sequence is TGCAGCGTTGAGGGGGGCGAGCAGTACTTC. Translation gives CSVEGGEQYF.

This clonotype has only a few counts. V gene TRBV7-9 combines with J gene TRBJ2-3; D is ambiguous. The CDR3 totals 12 residues. Germline loops: CDR1 SEHNR, CDR2 FQNEAQ (reference sequence). Trimming removed 6 bases at V and 5 bases at J, with 9 bases between. The CDR3 reads CASRETGDTQYF. The CDR3 region has the DNA TGTGCCAGCAGGGAGACCGGAGATACGCAGTATTTT.

At least ten counts were recorded for this clonotype. V is TRBV24-1 and J is TRBJ2-3, with a tentative D call TRBD1 (6 bases). Germline CDR1 reads KGHDR; CDR2 reads SFDVKD. The CDR3 is 16 residues long. V was shortened by 6 bases and J by 1 base, with 16 bases between the two germline ends. CDR3 region: CATSSTGLARTDTQYF. For the CDR3, the DNA is TGTGCCACCAGTTCTACAGGGCTAGCACGCACAGATACGCAGTATTTT.

The chain combines TRBV20-1 with TRBJ1-1, with D hard to call. CDR1 is DFQATT, CDR2 SNEGSKA, per germline (reference sequence). The CDR3 length is 16 residues. V was pared by 6 bases and J by 1 base, with 21 bases between. This chain's CDR3 is CSAAGRTNLWNTEAFF. CDR3 nucleotide sequence: TGCAGTGCAGCAGGAAGAACTAACCTCTGGAACACTGAAGCTTTCTTT.